These T cell receptor beta chains were read from a single sample in a study of early T cells in non-severe SARS-CoV-2 infection. One entry per CDR3 protein results from TCRdb running MiXCR on the 5' RACE reads. The data contain approximately 70,000 distinct CDR3 sequences, over 8% of them singletons. The material sequenced was whole blood, taken at baseline. These receptors came from an adult who was a healthcare worker with PCR-confirmed SARS-CoV-2 infection or an uninfected control (not recorded which). Each CDR3 is given with its conserved first and last residue. The D gene is left open where the match is weak. For some rows the clone size is stated as once, few or many, or as a class when expanded; others skip it.

clone size: few
J gene: TRBJ1-2
D gene: TRBD1
V gene: TRBV7-2
CDR3 DNA: TGTGCCAGCAGCCGACGGACAGGGGGAGATGGCTACACCTTC
CDR3 protein: CASSRRTGGDGYTF

clone size: many
J gene: TRBJ2-3
D gene: NA
V gene: TRBV9
CDR3 DNA: TGTGCCAGCGGACCAGGGACAGATACGCAGTATTTT
CDR3 protein: CASGPGTDTQYF

clone size: many
J gene: TRBJ2-1
D gene: TRBD2
V gene: TRBV9
CDR3 DNA: TGTGCCAGCAGCCCCGGTGGGCTAGCGGGTCTCCTCTCCTACAATGAGCAGTTCTTC
CDR3 protein: CASSPGGLAGLLSYNEQFF

clone size: many
J gene: TRBJ2-1
D gene: NA
V gene: TRBV6-4
CDR3 DNA: TGTGCCAGCAGTCGGAGCCGGCGGGATGAGCAGTTCTTC
CDR3 protein: CASSRSRRDEQFF

clone size: few
J gene: TRBJ2-4
D gene: NA
V gene: TRBV20-1
CDR3 DNA: TGCAGTGCTAAAGGGACCCGTATCATTCAGTACTTC
CDR3 protein: CSAKGTRIIQYF

clone size: NA
J gene: TRBJ1-2
D gene: NA
V gene: TRBV12-3/TRBV12-4
CDR3 DNA: TGTGCCAGCAGTTTTAGGGGAGTTGAGTATGGCTACACCTTC
CDR3 protein: CASSFRGVEYGYTF

clone size: NA
J gene: TRBJ1-1
D gene: TRBD1
V gene: TRBV5-4
CDR3 DNA: TGTGCCAGCAGTTCTGGACAGGGGTTTATGAACACTGAAGCTTTCTTT
CDR3 protein: CASSSGQGFMNTEAFF

clone size: NA
J gene: TRBJ1-5
D gene: NA
V gene: TRBV7-8
CDR3 DNA: TGTGCCAGCAGCTTAGGGGGATCGTATAGCAATCAGCCCCAGCATTTT
CDR3 protein: CASSLGGSYSNQPQHF

clone size: NA
J gene: TRBJ2-1
D gene: NA
V gene: TRBV11-2
CDR3 DNA: TGTGCCAGCAGCTTAGGGGACAAGTATGAGCAGTTCTTC
CDR3 protein: CASSLGDKYEQFF

clone size: NA
J gene: TRBJ1-2
D gene: NA
V gene: TRBV7-9
CDR3 DNA: TGTGCCAGCAATCCTGGGGCCGGTAACTATGGCTACACCTTC
CDR3 protein: CASNPGAGNYGYTF

clone size: few
J gene: TRBJ1-1
D gene: NA
V gene: TRBV10-2
CDR3 DNA: TGCGCCAGCAGACAGAACACTGAAGCTTTCTTT
CDR3 protein: CASRQNTEAFF

clone size: NA
J gene: TRBJ1-1
D gene: TRBD1
V gene: TRBV28
CDR3 DNA: TGTGCCAGCAGACAAGGACAGGGGATTAACACTGAAGCTTTCTTT
CDR3 protein: CASRQGQGINTEAFF

clone size: few
J gene: TRBJ2-7
D gene: TRBD1
V gene: TRBV5-6
CDR3 DNA: TGTGCCAGCAGCTCAGGGACAGGAGATTACGAGCAGTACTTC
CDR3 protein: CASSSGTGDYEQYF

clone size: many
J gene: TRBJ2-5
D gene: NA
V gene: TRBV28
CDR3 DNA: TGTGCCAGCACCCTCGGGACATCAGGGGAGACCCAGTACTTC
CDR3 protein: CASTLGTSGETQYF

clone size: NA
J gene: TRBJ2-3
D gene: NA
V gene: TRBV6-2/TRBV6-3
CDR3 DNA: TGTGCCAGCAGTTACGCGGAGGGGGCTGATAACACAGATACGCAGTATTTT
CDR3 protein: CASSYAEGADNTDTQYF

clone size: few
J gene: TRBJ2-2
D gene: NA
V gene: TRBV7-2
CDR3 DNA: TGTGCCAGCAGCCTCGACCGCCACCGGGAGCTGTTTTTT
CDR3 protein: CASSLDRHRELFF

clone size: few
J gene: TRBJ2-1
D gene: TRBD2
V gene: TRBV14
CDR3 DNA: TGTGCCAGCAGCCAAGTGGTTAGTAGCGGGGCAAATGAGCAGTTCTTC
CDR3 protein: CASSQVVSSGANEQFF

clone size: NA
J gene: TRBJ2-3
D gene: NA
V gene: TRBV20-1
CDR3 DNA: TGCAGTGCTAGAACTACAGATACGCAGTATTTT
CDR3 protein: CSARTTDTQYF

clone size: few
J gene: TRBJ2-7
D gene: TRBD2
V gene: TRBV6-2/TRBV6-3
CDR3 DNA: TGTGCCAGCAGTCAAGGACTAGCGGGGACCAAGTACTTC
CDR3 protein: CASSQGLAGTKYF

clone size: NA
J gene: TRBJ2-5
D gene: NA
V gene: TRBV29-1
CDR3 DNA: TGCAGCGTTGAAAACTACGGGGGGCTGGAGACCCAGTACTTC
CDR3 protein: CSVENYGGLETQYF

clone size: NA
J gene: TRBJ1-5
D gene: NA
V gene: TRBV7-2
CDR3 DNA: TGTGCCAGCAGCTCGTATTTCGATAGCAATCAGCCCCAGCATTTT
CDR3 protein: CASSSYFDSNQPQHF

clone size: medium-sized
J gene: TRBJ2-7
D gene: TRBD2
V gene: TRBV20-1
CDR3 DNA: TGCAGTGCCCGGTCCGGGACTAGCGTTTTCTACGAGCAGTACTTC
CDR3 protein: CSARSGTSVFYEQYF

clone size: few
J gene: TRBJ1-5
D gene: NA
V gene: TRBV2
CDR3 DNA: TGTGCCAGCAGTTACGGCCAAATCCCCAATCAGCCCCAGCATTTT
CDR3 protein: CASSYGQIPNQPQHF

clone size: many
J gene: TRBJ1-5
D gene: NA
V gene: TRBV2
CDR3 DNA: TGTGCCAGCAGCACAGGGCTCTGGCAGCCCCAGCATTTT
CDR3 protein: CASSTGLWQPQHF

clone size: NA
J gene: TRBJ1-2
D gene: TRBD1
V gene: TRBV11-2
CDR3 DNA: TGTGCCAGCAGCCCGCGGACAGGGTATGGCTACACCTTC
CDR3 protein: CASSPRTGYGYTF

clone size: many
J gene: TRBJ2-7
D gene: NA
V gene: TRBV7-9
CDR3 DNA: TGTGCCAGCAGTCCCGGGACAAGATACGAGCAGTACTTC
CDR3 protein: CASSPGTRYEQYF

clone size: many
J gene: TRBJ2-2
D gene: NA
V gene: TRBV7-3
CDR3 DNA: TGTGCCAGCAGCTTAATTGGACAGCCGAACACCGGGGAGCTGTTTTTT
CDR3 protein: CASSLIGQPNTGELFF

clone size: NA
J gene: TRBJ1-6
D gene: NA
V gene: TRBV28
CDR3 DNA: TGTGCCAGCAGCCCCGGTCTTAACACAGAGGCATCCTATAATTCACCCCTCCACTTT
CDR3 protein: CASSPGLNTEASYNSPLHF